What follows is one T cell receptor (beta chain) and its context. This sample is drawn from a study of blood T cell repertoires in COVID-19. Study-level background: Acute-phase and convalescent COVID-19 samples originated in the United States, Italy and Spain. Nucleic acid was either cDNA or gDNA, and it came from T cells, B-cell-depleted T cells, or PBMCs.

V lost 1 base and J 5 bases, leaving 13 bases between the germline ends. In germline, CDR1 is SGHNT, CDR2 YYREEE (reference sequence). CDR3 length: 16 amino acids. Original processing notes: The authors estimated nucleated cell counts from reference gene primer amplification. Sequenced by immunoSEQ multiplex PCR; TCRdb stores in-frame clones only, minus some. V, J and clone size reflect that table, while D and trimming were determined from the DNA. The sample comprises just over 150,000 clones, over 75% of which are singletons, and around 16% rests with the top ten. The rearrangement uses TRBV5-4 and TRBJ1-6; D is perhaps TRBD1 (5 bases). Sequenced sample: peripheral blood. The source of this sequence is a woman aged 40 to 55 with acute or convalescent COVID-19. The DNA of the CDR3 is TGTGCCAGCAGCTTGCTCGGTGACAGAAATAATTCACCCCTCCACTTT. This translates into CASSLLGDRNNSPLHF. Using reference TRBV5-4 and TRBJ1-6 for the parts outside the CDR3, the full variable domain is ETGVTQSPTHLIKTRGQQVTLRCSSQSGHNTVSWYQQALGQGPQFIFQYYREEENGRGNFPPRFSGLQFPNYSSELNVNALELDDSALYLCASSLLGDRNNSPLHFGNGTRLTVT.